Below are 7 T cell receptor beta chains sequenced from a single sample in a study of blood T cell repertoires in COVID-19. Clones were sequenced by immunoSEQ multiplex PCR, and TCRdb holds only the in-frame ones, with some missing. Of about 78,000 clones in the sample, about nine tenths were seen once. The source material was peripheral blood. These receptor sequences come from a woman aged 80 or over with acute or convalescent COVID-19.

The rearrangement joins TRBV3-1 (or the pseudogene TRBV3-2) to TRBJ2-5; TRBD2 aligns across 13 bases. The germline gives CDR1 LGHDT, CDR2 YNNKEL (reference sequence). The CDR3 is made up of 18 amino acids. With V trimmed by 4 bases and J by 0 bases, 8 bases remained unmatched. This CDR3 reads CASSLWTSGSWDQETQYF. The CDR3 DNA reads TGTGCCAGCAGCCTTTGGACTAGCGGGAGTTGGGACCAAGAGACCCAGTACTTC.

The CDR3 DNA reads TGTGCCAGCACCAGGGACAGGGGGTTCGTATCACCCCTCCACTTT. Its protein is CASTRDRGFVSPLHF. The V gene is TRBV2, the J gene TRBJ1-6, with TRBD1 matching 11 bases. With V trimmed by 7 bases and J by 10 bases, 9 bases remained unmatched. The CDR3 is 15 amino acids. CDR1 is SNHLY, CDR2 FYNNEI, per germline. Looking up the rest from reference TRBV2 and TRBJ1-6 gives the full variable domain: EPEVTQTPSHQVTQMGQEVILRCVPISNHLYFYWYRQILGQKVEFLVSFYNNEISEKSEIFDDQFSVERPDGSNFTLKIRSTKLEDSAMYFCASTRDRGFVSPLHFGNGTRLTVT.

The chain has TRBV6-5 and TRBJ1-2; no firm D call. The CDR3 has 15 residues. The V and J ends lost 0 bases and 6 bases respectively, with 14 bases between them. CDR1 is MNHEY, CDR2 SVGAGI, per germline. CDR3 DNA sequence: TGTGCCAGCAGTTACTCGTCAGGCGCCAGAGATGGCTACACCTTC. Protein sequence: CASSYSSGARDGYTF.

The chain is built from TRBV6-6 and TRBJ1-3; TRBD1 agrees at 8 bases. Germline V gene lookup returns CDR1 MNHNY and CDR2 SVGAGI (reference sequence). J was trimmed by 1 base and V by 5 bases; bases with no gene match: 13. The CDR3 consists of 18 residues. CDR3 sequence (DNA): TGTGCCAGCAGTCAATACCGGACAGGGAGGGGGTCTGGAAACACCATATATTTT. It encodes CASSQYRTGRGSGNTIYF.

The genes are TRBV7-9 and TRBJ1-6; 9 bases are a match to TRBD1. With V trimmed by 0 bases and J by 9 bases, 6 bases remained unmatched. CDR1 and CDR2 (germline): SEHNR, FQNEAQ (reference sequence). This CDR3 contains 16 residues. The CDR3 spells CASSLAQAQGASPLHF. For the CDR3, the DNA is TGTGCCAGCAGCTTAGCTCAGGCACAGGGGGCTTCACCCCTCCACTTT.

The J gene is TRBJ1-1, the V gene TRBV2; D uncertain. This CDR3 has 12 amino acids. CDR1 and CDR2 (germline): SNHLY, FYNNEI. With 6 bases removed from V and 11 bases from J, the gap between germline ends came to 16 bases. CDR3 nucleotide sequence: TGTGCCAGCAGGCACGAAGACGAACAGGCTTTCTTT. It yields the protein CASRHEDEQAFF.

The chain carries TRBV6-5 and TRBJ2-5; 8 nucleotides agree with TRBD1. After removal of 6 bases from V and 3 bases from J, the junction contained 0 bases not matched to a gene. Germline V CDR1 and CDR2: MNHEY, SVGAGI. This CDR3 is 12 amino acids long. The CDR3 loop is CASRTGEETQYF. CDR3 nucleotides: TGTGCCAGCAGGACAGGGGAAGAGACCCAGTACTTC.